The subject of this entry is one T cell receptor (beta chain). Its antigen remains unidentified. With 4 bases removed from V and 4 bases from J, the gap between germline ends came to 9 bases. Per the germline V gene, CDR1 is SGDLS and CDR2 is YYNGEE. This CDR3 is 13 amino acids long. These data are taken from a study of cytomegalovirus exposure and HLA in healthy donors. Findings and limits, study-wide: A later analysis found common viral pathogens apparently linked to several of the most significant clusters. It was reportedly the case that the classifier diagnosed cytomegalovirus status with high specificity and sensitivity. Association of a missense DCLRE1C variant with TCR beta V- and J-gene trimming was reported in a later analysis.

The study ran its PCR with 60 Vbeta and 13 Jbeta primers. Sequencing used immunoSEQ multiplex PCR; TCRdb keeps in-frame clones, though not all of them. The sample table includes approximately 130,000 clones. The specimen was PBMCs. J is TRBJ1-3 and V is TRBV9; D unclear. The TCR was taken from an older woman in good health and CMV-seronegative. The CDR3 nucleotides are TGTGCCAGCAGCCCCCTGAGAGGAAACACCATATATTTT. Amino acids: CASSPLRGNTIYF.